The 14 T cell receptor beta chains given below trace back to one sample, sequenced in a study of control samples from healthy donors and cancer patients (dated by TCRdb to between 2020 and 2021). Library preparation was by the immunoSEQ multiplex PCR assay. The source is immuneACCESS, and TCRdb retained only in-frame sequences with V and J called. Part of the clones is not carried over; for the studies checked, unresolved V genes explain less than half of this, and the remainder is unexplained. This sample comprises about 130,000 clones, over 80% of them detected only once. The leading ten clones occupy just under 0.6% of the sample. Sequenced material: PBMCs. Source of these receptors: a man older than 75 with head and neck cancer.

V usage is TRBV2 and J usage is TRBJ2-3, with D unresolved. With 4 bases removed from V and 2 bases from J, the gap between germline ends came to 7 bases. The CDR3 has 13 amino acids. Germline-derived CDR1 and CDR2 are SNHLY and FYNNEI. CDR3 DNA sequence: TGTGCCAGCAGTGGAAGCTTCACAGATACGCAGTATTTT. This codes for CASSGSFTDTQYF.

This sequence joins TRBV18 and TRBJ2-5; 11 positions match TRBD1. V was clipped by 3 bases and J by 4 bases; unmatched bases: 4. Germline-derived CDR1 and CDR2 are KGHSH and LQKENI. This CDR3 contains 15 residues. CDR3 sequence: CASSPADRGLETQYF. In DNA form, the CDR3 reads TGTGCCAGCTCACCGGCGGACAGGGGGCTAGAGACCCAGTACTTC. The whole variable domain, remainder taken from reference TRBV18 and TRBJ2-5, is NAGVMQNPRHLVRRRGQEARLRCSPMKGHSHVYWYRQLPEEGLKFMVYLQKENIIDESGMPKERFSAEFPKEGPSILRIQQVVRGDSAAYFCASSPADRGLETQYFGPGTRLLVL.

This sequence joins TRBV5-1 and TRBJ1-2; D is unresolved. The CDR3 loop spans 12 amino acids. Germline V lookup: CDR1 SGHRS, CDR2 YFSETQ. Trimming cost V 4 bases and J 8 bases, with 12 bases left between them. CDR3 nucleotides: TGCGCCAGCAGCGAGTGGCCGGAGGGCTACACCTTC. This translates into CASSEWPEGYTF.

The CDR3 DNA sequence: TGTGCCAGCAGTTTCCGCGGATGGGGACTAGCGGACCACAATGAGCAGTTCTTC. This codes for CASSFRGWGLADHNEQFF. The chain combines TRBV27 with TRBJ2-1, with 11 nucleotides matching TRBD2. The CDR3 is 18 amino acids. In germline, CDR1 is MNHEY, CDR2 SMNVEV (reference sequence). V was clipped by 3 bases and J by 5 bases; unmatched bases: 12.

The chain employs TRBV2 and TRBJ1-1; no clear D. V was clipped by 3 bases and J by 3 bases, with 14 bases between them. The CDR3 runs 15 residues. Germline lookup yields CDR1 SNHLY and CDR2 FYNNEI. The CDR3 DNA reads as TGTGCCAGCAGTGACCCGGCCGGTGGGCACACTGAAGCTTTCTTT. It specifies CASSDPAGGHTEAFF.

This sequence joins TRBV6-5 and TRBJ2-7; D unresolved. CDR3 size: 15 residues. The germline gives CDR1 MNHEY, CDR2 SVGAGI. Trimming cost V 2 bases and J 3 bases, with 14 bases left between them. CDR3 in DNA: TGTGCCAGCAGTTACGTAGCACAGTTAAGCTACGAGCAGTACTTC. It yields the protein CASSYVAQLSYEQYF.

The rearrangement links TRBV10-3 to TRBJ1-5, with 10 nucleotides matching TRBD1. With V trimmed by 6 bases and J by 4 bases, 6 bases remained unmatched. Germline V lookup: CDR1 ENHRY, CDR2 SYGVKD. The CDR3 length is 15 residues. CDR3 coding DNA: TGTGCCATCAGGGGGGACAGGGGAGGGAATCAGCCCCAGCATTTT. Residues: CAIRGDRGGNQPQHF.

This clone was observed once. The chain couples TRBV6-6 to TRBJ1-1; 9 bases line up with TRBD1. CDR3 length equals 15 residues. V trimming: 7 bases; J trimming: 2 bases; junction bases outside the gene matches: 8. Germline V CDR1 and CDR2: MNHNY, SVGAGI (reference sequence). Here the CDR3 DNA reads TGTGCCAGCACGGGAGGACAGGGGAGAAACACTGAAGCTTTCTTT. It is translated as CASTGGQGRNTEAFF.

This clone has a single count. The rearrangement joins TRBV10-3 to TRBJ2-7; 8 bases match TRBD2. Germline CDR1 ENHRY, CDR2 SYGVKD. V gave up 2 bases and J gave up 5 bases; unmatched junction bases: 14. The CDR3 runs to 17 residues. The CDR3 sequence: CAISEPPLGGRSHEQYF. CDR3 in DNA: TGTGCCATCAGTGAGCCACCTCTCGGCGGGAGGAGCCACGAGCAGTACTTC.

The rearrangement links TRBV6-5 to TRBJ1-5; maybe TRBD1 (6 bases). There are 15 residues in the CDR3. V shed 4 bases and J shed 6 bases, with 16 bases lying between them. Germline-derived CDR1 and CDR2 are MNHEY and SVGAGI. CDR3: CASSLQGEEGQPQHF. The CDR3 DNA follows: TGTGCCAGCAGTTTACAGGGTGAGGAAGGTCAGCCCCAGCATTTT.

CDR3 in DNA: TGTGCCAGCAGCCCGCTCGGTGGGAATCAGCCCCAGCATTTT. Protein sequence: CASSPLGGNQPQHF. This rearrangement joins TRBV7-9 to TRBJ1-5, with D unresolved. The V end was cut by 5 bases, the J end by 4 bases, with 12 bases between. The CDR3 is 14 amino acids. Per the germline V gene, CDR1 is SEHNR and CDR2 is FQNEAQ (reference sequence).

V usage is TRBV19 and J usage is TRBJ2-7, with TRBD1 identical over 7 bases. The CDR3 consists of 17 residues. The germline gives CDR1 LNHDA, CDR2 SQIVND (reference sequence). V was pared by 3 bases and J by 3 bases, with 14 bases of the junction left unmatched. CDR3 residues: CASSMRVVGDSLYEQYF. The CDR3 bases are TGTGCCAGTAGTATGCGGGTGGTGGGGGACAGCCTCTACGAGCAGTACTTC.

DNA for the CDR3: TGCGCCAGCAGCCTAAGAGAACAGGGTGAAAAACTGTTTTTT. Its protein is CASSLREQGEKLFF. The genes are TRBV4-1 and TRBJ1-4, with TRBD1 as a possible D gene (6 bases). V lost 4 bases and J 7 bases, leaving 13 bases between the germline ends. CDR1 MGHRA and CDR2 YSYEKL come from the germline V gene. This CDR3 spans 14 amino acids.

The V gene is TRBV7-8, the J gene TRBJ1-5; D is uncertain. The CDR3 runs 12 residues. V lost 1 base and J lost 5, with 3 bases in between. Looked up from germline, CDR1 is SGHVS and CDR2 is FQNEAQ. CDR3 sequence: CASSLVDQPQHF. CDR3 coding DNA: TGTGCCAGCAGCTTAGTGGATCAGCCCCAGCATTTT.